This T cell receptor beta chain was captured in a study of T cells in Graves' hyperthyroidism and ophthalmopathy. Together with thyroid ultrasound, orbital computed tomography, serum thyroxine and TRAb, clinical symptoms were used for diagnoses. Findings and caveats of the study: Most thyroid clonotypes expanded above 0.001 appeared in blood too. Ophthalmopathy got predicted by the model a median about six months before its onset.

Regions amplified from RNA transcripts were the TCR beta CDR3 regions. Primed by the HTBI set, a first-round RT-PCR was run on the TCR CDR3. TCRdb reanalysed the multiplex PCR reads using MiXCR and keeps one entry per CDR3 protein. The data contain 410,000 or so distinct CDR3 sequences, about 14% of them seen just once; the ten biggest clones take up roughly an eighth. Germline CDR1 reads SQVTM; CDR2 reads ANQGSEA. V gave up 1 base and J gave up 3 bases; unmatched junction bases: 9. The CDR3 covers 16 residues. This clonotype was observed many times. The antigen is not known. Sequenced material: blood. The TCR was taken from a young man with Graves' ophthalmopathy. This chain joins TRBV29-1 and TRBJ2-7; 10 positions agree with TRBD2. CDR3 nucleotides: TGCAGCGTTGAAGGGACACGACTAGCGGGCAACTACGAGCAGTACTTC. This translates into CSVEGTRLAGNYEQYF.